Listed below are T cell receptor beta chains from one sample, sequenced in a study of T cell responses to AZD1222 COVID-19 vaccine. The assay was immunoSEQ multiplex PCR, and TCRdb's table has in-frame clones only and misses some. Of fewer than 150,000 clones listed, more than 85% are singletons. The sequencing used peripheral blood, collected on day 0 of AZD1222 vaccination. These receptors were taken from an adult in good health. Each CDR3 is given with its conserved first and last residue. Fields, in order: V gene, D gene, CDR3 length, clone size, J gene, CDR3 protein, CDR3 DNA. The D gene is left open where the match is weak. Expanded clones are given a class, and other clones once, few, many or no size at all.

>TRBV7-3|NA|16|NA|TRBJ1-6
CASSRWPGGYNSPLHF
TGTGCCAGCAGCCGGTGGCCGGGGGGCTATAATTCACCCCTCCACTTT
>TRBV4-1|NA|17|NA|TRBJ1-6
CASSQEDLLVADSPLHF
TGCGCCAGCAGCCAAGAGGATTTGCTGGTCGCCGATTCACCCCTCCACTTT
>TRBV6-1|NA|15|NA|TRBJ1-5
CASSEAPGGNQPQHF
TGTGCCAGCAGTGAAGCCCCGGGGGGGAATCAGCCCCAGCATTTT
>TRBV9|TRBD1|15|NA|TRBJ2-2
CASSVATTGAGELFF
TGTGCCAGCAGCGTAGCCACGACAGGGGCCGGGGAGCTGTTTTTT
>TRBV7-6|NA|16|NA|TRBJ1-1
CASSLDRGGGNTEAFF
TGTGCCAGCAGCTTAGACCGAGGGGGGGGGAACACTGAAGCTTTCTTT
>TRBV6-6|TRBD1|18|NA|TRBJ1-4
CASSPVPGQIATNEKLFF
TGTGCCAGCAGTCCCGTCCCGGGACAGATTGCAACTAATGAAAAACTGTTTTTT
>TRBV7-9|NA|14|NA|TRBJ2-5
CASSLAIRGETQYF
TGTGCCAGCAGCTTAGCGATAAGGGGGGAGACCCAGTACTTC
>TRBV6-5|NA|15|NA|TRBJ2-3
CASSYRDQPTDTQYF
TGTGCCAGCAGCTACCGGGACCAACCGACAGATACGCAGTATTTT
>TRBV6-5|TRBD1|16|NA|TRBJ1-6
CASSYDSGTGGSPLHF
TGTGCCAGCAGTTACGATTCCGGGACAGGTGGTTCACCCCTCCACTTT
>TRBV2|NA|8|NA|TRBJ1-2
CATPPRDF
TGTGCCACCCCCCCTAGGGATTTC
>TRBV4-1|TRBD1|15|once|TRBJ1-5
CASSQVQGADQPQHF
TGCGCCAGCAGCCAAGTCCAGGGGGCAGATCAGCCCCAGCATTTT
>TRBV29-1|NA|15|NA|TRBJ1-2
CSVEGARGFNYGYTF
TGCAGCGTTGAAGGCGCCCGAGGATTTAACTATGGCTACACCTTC
>TRBV27|NA|16|NA|TRBJ1-1
CASSFGWGRMNTEAFF
TGTGCCAGCAGTTTTGGCTGGGGGCGCATGAACACTGAAGCTTTCTTT
>TRBV19|TRBD1|15|NA|TRBJ2-4
CASSIFRDRDYIQYF
TGTGCCAGTAGTATATTCCGGGACAGGGACTACATTCAGTACTTC
>TRBV2|NA|13|NA|TRBJ1-2
CASRFDGTYGYTF
TGTGCCAGCCGCTTCGACGGGACCTATGGCTACACCTTC
>TRBV4-2|TRBD2|15|few|TRBJ2-2
CASSLQRGGAGELFF
TGTGCCAGCAGCCTTCAGCGGGGGGGCGCCGGGGAGCTGTTTTTT
>TRBV3-1/TRBV3-2|NA|14|NA|TRBJ1-3
CASSQGGSGNTIYF
TGTGCCAGCAGCCAAGGAGGGTCGGGAAACACCATATATTTT
>TRBV4-1|TRBD1|16|NA|TRBJ1-2
CASSQRQGGLPGGYTF
TGCGCCAGCAGTCAACGACAGGGAGGTTTACCAGGGGGCTACACCTTC
>TRBV6-5|NA|14|NA|TRBJ1-1
CASSYMDSGTEAFF
TGTGCCAGCAGTTATATGGACAGTGGGACTGAAGCTTTCTTT
>TRBV6-1|NA|15|NA|TRBJ1-2
CASSEQPPFNYGYTF
TGTGCCAGCAGTGAACAGCCTCCCTTCAACTATGGCTACACCTTC
>TRBV6-6|NA|16|NA|TRBJ1-2
CASSYPQVTTNYGYTF
TGTGCCAGCAGTTACCCGCAGGTTACAACTAACTATGGCTACACCTTC
>TRBV25-1|NA|13|once|TRBJ1-2
CASKGQSNYGYTF
TGTGCCAGCAAAGGACAGTCTAACTATGGCTACACCTTC
>TRBV30|NA|14|NA|TRBJ1-5
CAWSGENSNQPQHF
TGTGCCTGGAGTGGCGAGAATAGCAATCAGCCCCAGCATTTT
>TRBV5-5|NA|15|NA|TRBJ1-5
CASSLPKVHNQPQHF
TGTGCCAGCAGCTTGCCAAAGGTCCACAATCAGCCCCAGCATTTT
>TRBV6-5|TRBD2|15|NA|TRBJ2-7
CASSYSGGGSYEQYF
TGTGCCAGCAGTTACTCGGGCGGGGGGTCCTACGAGCAGTACTTC
>TRBV5-1|NA|12|NA|TRBJ1-1
CASSLGRGDDVF
TGCGCCAGCAGCTTGGGACGGGGGGATGATGTCTTT
>TRBV7-9|TRBD1|14|NA|TRBJ2-1
CASSTGVSYNEQFF
TGTGCCAGCAGCACAGGGGTATCCTACAATGAGCAGTTCTTC
>TRBV11-2|NA|13|NA|TRBJ2-7
CASSRQDPYEQYF
TGTGCCAGCAGCCGACAGGACCCCTACGAGCAGTACTTC
>TRBV3-1/TRBV3-2|TRBD1|18|NA|TRBJ1-6
CASSPGTALSSYNSPLHF
TGTGCCAGCAGCCCCGGGACAGCGCTTAGCTCCTATAATTCACCCCTCCACTTT
>TRBV6-5|NA|14|NA|TRBJ1-5
CASSSRQGNQPQHF
TGTGCCAGCAGCTCCCGACAGGGCAATCAGCCCCAGCATTTT
>TRBV15|TRBD1|15|once|TRBJ2-5
CATSRATGAQETQYF
TGTGCCACCAGCAGGGCGACAGGGGCCCAAGAGACCCAGTACTTC
>TRBV7-6|NA|14|once|TRBJ1-1
CASRLRQGPSRAFF
TGTGCCAGCAGGCTCAGGCAAGGACCCTCTAGAGCTTTCTTT
>TRBV14|NA|15|NA|TRBJ2-5
CASSSGSANQETQYF
TGTGCCAGCAGCTCCGGTTCAGCAAACCAAGAGACCCAGTACTTC
>TRBV9|NA|15|once|TRBJ2-1
CASSVAAGSYNEQFF
TGTGCCAGCAGCGTAGCTGCGGGCTCCTACAATGAGCAGTTCTTC
>TRBV6-5|NA|13|once|TRBJ1-5
CASSYEGNQPQHF
TGTGCCAGCAGTTACGAGGGGAATCAGCCCCAGCATTTT
>TRBV5-6|TRBD1|14|NA|TRBJ2-7
CASSFSGGIDEQYF
TGTGCCAGCAGCTTCTCAGGGGGCATCGACGAGCAGTACTTC
>TRBV20-1|NA|11|NA|TRBJ2-1
CSAQQGREQFF
TGCAGTGCCCAACAGGGTCGCGAGCAGTTCTTC
>TRBV18|TRBD1|15|NA|TRBJ2-1
CASSPPGTGYNEQFF
TGTGCCAGCTCGCCTCCGGGGACAGGCTACAATGAGCAGTTCTTC
>TRBV20-1|TRBD2|14|few|TRBJ2-1
CSASRAGAYNEQFF
TGCAGTGCTAGTCGCGCGGGGGCCTACAATGAGCAGTTCTTC
>TRBV9|NA|14|NA|TRBJ2-6
CASSDRRGANVLTF
TGTGCCAGCAGCGATCGTAGGGGGGCCAACGTCCTGACTTTC